Below, 3 T cell receptor beta chains from the same sample are listed, as sequenced in a study of shared clonotypes between healthy human individuals. The protocol was immunoSEQ multiplex PCR, while the TCRdb copy is restricted to in-frame clones and leaves out a portion. Of roughly 450,000 clones listed, approximately 85% are singletons. Sequenced: PBMCs. The receptors here all came from a woman aged 40 to 50 in good health. Some clones in this sample may be carry-over from other donors' samples.

This clone was recorded a few times. CDR3 in amino acids: CASSLMGRDTEAFF. The CDR3 coding sequence is TGTGCCAGCAGCTTAATGGGGCGGGACACTGAAGCTTTCTTT. The chain links TRBV7-3 to TRBJ1-1, with D possibly TRBD1 on 5 matching bases. The V end lost 1 base, the J end lost 3 bases, and 9 bases lay between the germline ends. CDR1 SGHTA and CDR2 FQGTGA come from the germline V gene. The CDR3 extends over 14 amino acids.

The chain uses TRBV5-1 and TRBJ2-3; 11 bases map to TRBD2. Germline lookup yields CDR1 SGHRS and CDR2 YFSETQ. The CDR3 runs to 15 residues. The V segment lost 2 bases and the J segment 1 base; nucleotides outside the gene matches: 0. CDR3 residues: CASSLLAGGTDTQYF. CDR3 coding DNA: TGCGCCAGCAGCTTACTAGCGGGGGGCACAGATACGCAGTATTTT.

The chain uses TRBV4-1 and TRBJ2-7; 7 nucleotides line up with TRBD1. Per the germline V gene, CDR1 is MGHRA and CDR2 is YSYEKL. The CDR3 contains 15 residues. V was clipped by 3 bases and J by 7 bases; unmatched bases: 12. The CDR3, as DNA: TGCGCCAGCAGCCAGTTGCCCGGGACAGCCCGTGAGCAGTACTTC. It specifies CASSQLPGTAREQYF.